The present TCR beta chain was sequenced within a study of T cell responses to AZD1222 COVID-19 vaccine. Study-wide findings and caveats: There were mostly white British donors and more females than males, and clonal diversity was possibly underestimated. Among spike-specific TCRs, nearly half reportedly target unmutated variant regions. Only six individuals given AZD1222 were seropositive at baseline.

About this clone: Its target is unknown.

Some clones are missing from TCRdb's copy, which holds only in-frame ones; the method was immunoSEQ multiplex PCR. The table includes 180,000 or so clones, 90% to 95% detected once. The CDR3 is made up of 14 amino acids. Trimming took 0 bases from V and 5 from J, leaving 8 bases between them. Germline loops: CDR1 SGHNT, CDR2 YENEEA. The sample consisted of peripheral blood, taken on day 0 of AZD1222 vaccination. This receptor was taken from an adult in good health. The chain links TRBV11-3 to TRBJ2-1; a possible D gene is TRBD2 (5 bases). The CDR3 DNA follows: TGTGCCAGCAGCTTAGATACGCGGGACAATGAGCAGTTCTTC. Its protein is CASSLDTRDNEQFF.